The 10 T cell receptor beta chains presented below share a single source sample, sequenced in a study of graft-versus-host responses after intestinal transplantation. TCRdb's copy holds only in-frame clones and misses some; the assay was immunoSEQ multiplex PCR. The data hold under 150,000 clones, with about 93% observed a single time. No antigen has been identified for these receptors. Sequenced here: unstimulated CD4+ T cells sorted from spleen or lymph node cells, sampled before intestinal transplant. The origin of the receptors is a human donor who received an intestinal transplant.

The rearrangement joins TRBV28 to TRBJ2-7; no firm D call. Germline values: CDR1 MDHEN, CDR2 SYDVKM. The CDR3 length is 12 residues. Trimming took 5 bases from V and 5 from J, leaving 10 bases between them. The CDR3 sequence is CASSTIPHEQYF. Written as DNA, the CDR3 is TGTGCCAGCAGTACCATCCCCCACGAGCAGTACTTC.

The V and J genes are TRBV6-5 and TRBJ1-2; D is undetermined. Germline lookup yields CDR1 MNHEY and CDR2 SVGAGI. The CDR3 is 13 residues long. The V and J ends lost 0 bases and 5 bases respectively, with 7 bases between them. The CDR3 sequence is CASSYSAGYGYTF. The CDR3 DNA follows: TGTGCCAGCAGTTACTCTGCAGGATATGGCTACACCTTC.

The chain couples TRBV4-1 to TRBJ2-7; 7 bases fit TRBD1. From germline, CDR1 is MGHRA and CDR2 YSYEKL. Trimming at V came to 5 bases and at J to 6 bases, leaving 16 bases not matched to a gene. The CDR3 has 16 residues. The CDR3 nucleotides are TGCGCCAGCAGCAACCCCGGGACAGTGAAGGCCCGCGAGCAGTACTTC. Protein sequence: CASSNPGTVKAREQYF.

This clone was recorded once. The chain has TRBV2 and TRBJ2-2; 13 bases align to TRBD2. The CDR3 has 16 residues. J was trimmed by 1 base and V by 7 bases; bases with no gene match: 3. Looked up from germline, CDR1 is SNHLY and CDR2 is FYNNEI. The DNA for the CDR3 is TGTGCCAGCAACCGACTAGCGGGAGGGAACACCGGGGAGCTGTTTTTT. Amino acid sequence: CASNRLAGGNTGELFF.

The chain is built from TRBV19 and TRBJ2-5; TRBD2 aligns across 10 bases. Germline V gene sequence: CDR1 LNHDA, CDR2 SQIVND (reference sequence). V shed 6 bases, J shed 5 bases, and the junction held 6 bases outside the gene matches. The CDR3 length is 14 residues. The CDR3 reads CASSSGTSAETQYF. The CDR3 DNA follows: TGTGCCAGTAGCTCCGGGACTAGCGCTGAGACCCAGTACTTC. Combining the CDR3 with reference TRBV19 and TRBJ2-5 gives the whole variable domain DGGITQSPKYLFRKEGQNVTLSCEQNLNHDAMYWYRQDPGQGLRLIYYSQIVNDFQKGDIAEGYSVSREKKESFPLTVTSAQKNPTAFYLCASSSGTSAETQYFGPGTRLLVL.

The rearrangement joins TRBV7-2 to TRBJ2-3; D remains ambiguous. Trimming removed 2 bases from V and 4 bases from J, with 4 bases in between. CDR3 length equals 12 residues. CDR1 is SGHTA, CDR2 FQGNSA, per germline. CDR3 sequence reads: CASSLKSDTQYF. In DNA, the CDR3 is TGTGCCAGCAGCTTAAAGTCAGATACGCAGTATTTT.

The chain recombines TRBV18 with TRBJ2-7, with 8 bases aligning to TRBD2. The CDR3 runs to 14 residues. The trim removed 5 bases at V and 6 bases at J, leaving 9 bases unmatched. CDR1 and CDR2 from the germline V gene are KGHSH and LQKENI. In DNA form, the CDR3 reads TGTGCCAGCTCAACGGGGACTAGTTTATCCGAGCAGTACTTC. Its translation: CASSTGTSLSEQYF.

V and J are TRBV7-9 and TRBJ2-2; maybe TRBD1 (6 bases). The CDR3 runs to 16 residues. V lost 1 base, J lost 4 bases, and 13 bases lay in between. The germline CDR1 and CDR2 sequences are SEHNR and FQNEAQ (reference sequence). The CDR3 region has the DNA TGTGCCAGCAGCTTAGGGGAGACAGGCGGCACCGGGGAGCTGTTTTTT. It specifies CASSLGETGGTGELFF.

The chain links TRBV1 to TRBJ2-5; no check of the table's D call, TRBD1, against the DNA was made. TRBV1 is annotated as a pseudogene. CDR3 length: 14 residues. The CDR3 DNA reads as TGCACCAGCAGCCGGGACAGCCGAAAAGAGACCCAGTACTTC. It yields the protein CTSSRDSRKETQYF.

The chain employs TRBV7-9 and TRBJ1-2, with 7 bases that match TRBD1. The CDR3 is 18 residues long. From germline, CDR1 is SEHNR and CDR2 FQNEAQ (reference sequence). With V trimmed by 0 bases and J by 3 bases, 13 bases remained unmatched. This chain's CDR3 is CASSLAGTTGNLYYGYTF. The CDR3 coding sequence is TGTGCCAGCAGCTTAGCGGGCACGACAGGGAACCTATACTATGGCTACACCTTC.